The rows below give T cell receptor beta chains drawn from one sample of a study of T cell repertoires in cytomegalovirus infection. These receptors have no identified antigens. In TCRdb, the reads were re-called with MiXCR into one record per CDR3 protein. The table shows some 700,000 distinct CDR3 sequences, with roughly a third occurring only once. The source material was cultured PBMCs, sampled from culture after CMV antigen stimulation. The receptor source for this set is a human donor in good health (CMV status not recorded). Some clones in this sample may be carry-over from other donors' samples. Both conserved end residues are trimmed from each CDR3.

j_call: TRBJ2-7; v_call: TRBV20-1; cdr3_aa: SAATGTDILSYEQY
j_call: TRBJ1-5; v_call: TRBV7-2; cdr3_aa: ASTQQINQPQH
j_call: TRBJ2-2; v_call: TRBV10-3; cdr3_aa: AITGQAGDSGELF
j_call: TRBJ2-7; v_call: TRBV11-2; cdr3_aa: ASSSRGISYEQY
j_call: TRBJ1-3; v_call: TRBV7-2; cdr3_aa: ASKGQGTLGNTIY
j_call: TRBJ1-2; v_call: TRBV12-3/TRBV12-4; cdr3_aa: ASSLSSEGYT
j_call: TRBJ2-1; v_call: TRBV2; cdr3_aa: ARLASPSSLYNEQF
j_call: TRBJ1-2; v_call: TRBV4-1; cdr3_aa: ASSQPGLPSGYT
j_call: TRBJ2-3; v_call: TRBV29-1; cdr3_aa: SAYRLAGSTDTQY
j_call: TRBJ2-3; v_call: TRBV10-3; cdr3_aa: AISDPGGLAGSREYTDTQY
j_call: TRBJ1-1; v_call: TRBV7-2; cdr3_aa: ASSRLTGAGNTEAF
j_call: TRBJ2-1; v_call: TRBV27; cdr3_aa: ASSMGTSGYNEQF
j_call: TRBJ1-2; v_call: TRBV6-8; cdr3_aa: ASSPSFLEGDNYGYT
j_call: TRBJ2-2; v_call: TRBV6-2/TRBV6-3; cdr3_aa: ASSYLGLAGELF
j_call: TRBJ2-5; v_call: TRBV10-3; cdr3_aa: AISEGVSETQY
j_call: TRBJ2-3; v_call: TRBV12-3/TRBV12-4; cdr3_aa: ASTPGLLRDTQY
j_call: TRBJ1-1; v_call: TRBV7-9; cdr3_aa: ASSSQVVGTEAF
j_call: TRBJ1-6; v_call: TRBV7-2; cdr3_aa: ASSFRGGYNSPLH
j_call: TRBJ1-2; v_call: TRBV7-2; cdr3_aa: ASSLAAGLYGYT
j_call: TRBJ2-7; v_call: TRBV27; cdr3_aa: ASSLDLAGSYEQY
j_call: TRBJ2-7; v_call: TRBV6-2/TRBV6-3; cdr3_aa: ASRPQWGSAYEQY
j_call: TRBJ1-5; v_call: TRBV19; cdr3_aa: ASSILQGRQPQH
j_call: TRBJ1-5; v_call: TRBV6-1; cdr3_aa: ASSEAGGQQPQH
j_call: TRBJ1-1; v_call: TRBV7-2; cdr3_aa: ASSRGRGNTEAF
j_call: TRBJ2-3; v_call: TRBV20-1; cdr3_aa: SARGHSTDTQY
j_call: TRBJ2-7; v_call: TRBV7-2; cdr3_aa: ASSFLPTSSAGNYEQY
j_call: TRBJ2-7; v_call: TRBV18; cdr3_aa: ASSTRIDEQY
j_call: TRBJ1-6; v_call: TRBV6-5; cdr3_aa: ASSEGIGRTRSPLH
j_call: TRBJ2-3; v_call: TRBV5-3; cdr3_aa: ASSGIQGVGTDTQY
j_call: TRBJ2-5; v_call: TRBV25-1; cdr3_aa: ASSHSGGARETQY
j_call: TRBJ2-1; v_call: TRBV5-1; cdr3_aa: ASSGGPGVGDEQF
j_call: TRBJ2-1; v_call: TRBV7-2; cdr3_aa: ASSLSGRSLYNEQF
j_call: TRBJ1-3; v_call: TRBV6-1; cdr3_aa: ASSEWATGSGNTIY
j_call: TRBJ2-7; v_call: TRBV11-2; cdr3_aa: ASSPFPGLSYEQY
j_call: TRBJ2-5; v_call: TRBV7-9; cdr3_aa: ASSFGTLPGQETQY
j_call: TRBJ2-3; v_call: TRBV7-6; cdr3_aa: ASSLQLGTDTQY
j_call: TRBJ1-5; v_call: TRBV20-1; cdr3_aa: SATVRANNQPQH
j_call: TRBJ2-2; v_call: TRBV4-3; cdr3_aa: ASSQARGGRGTGELF
j_call: TRBJ1-3; v_call: TRBV7-8; cdr3_aa: ASSLVVDTIY
j_call: TRBJ2-3; v_call: TRBV7-2; cdr3_aa: ASSPGAKDTQY
j_call: TRBJ2-7; v_call: TRBV12-3/TRBV12-4; cdr3_aa: ASSLSRTTSPN
j_call: TRBJ1-5; v_call: TRBV5-6; cdr3_aa: ASSSRDRGQWAQH
j_call: TRBJ2-7; v_call: TRBV7-6; cdr3_aa: ASSRPASYEQY
j_call: TRBJ2-3; v_call: TRBV4-2; cdr3_aa: ASSQGGLAGATDTQY
j_call: TRBJ1-5; v_call: TRBV18; cdr3_aa: ASSPPMGPGGYDQPQH